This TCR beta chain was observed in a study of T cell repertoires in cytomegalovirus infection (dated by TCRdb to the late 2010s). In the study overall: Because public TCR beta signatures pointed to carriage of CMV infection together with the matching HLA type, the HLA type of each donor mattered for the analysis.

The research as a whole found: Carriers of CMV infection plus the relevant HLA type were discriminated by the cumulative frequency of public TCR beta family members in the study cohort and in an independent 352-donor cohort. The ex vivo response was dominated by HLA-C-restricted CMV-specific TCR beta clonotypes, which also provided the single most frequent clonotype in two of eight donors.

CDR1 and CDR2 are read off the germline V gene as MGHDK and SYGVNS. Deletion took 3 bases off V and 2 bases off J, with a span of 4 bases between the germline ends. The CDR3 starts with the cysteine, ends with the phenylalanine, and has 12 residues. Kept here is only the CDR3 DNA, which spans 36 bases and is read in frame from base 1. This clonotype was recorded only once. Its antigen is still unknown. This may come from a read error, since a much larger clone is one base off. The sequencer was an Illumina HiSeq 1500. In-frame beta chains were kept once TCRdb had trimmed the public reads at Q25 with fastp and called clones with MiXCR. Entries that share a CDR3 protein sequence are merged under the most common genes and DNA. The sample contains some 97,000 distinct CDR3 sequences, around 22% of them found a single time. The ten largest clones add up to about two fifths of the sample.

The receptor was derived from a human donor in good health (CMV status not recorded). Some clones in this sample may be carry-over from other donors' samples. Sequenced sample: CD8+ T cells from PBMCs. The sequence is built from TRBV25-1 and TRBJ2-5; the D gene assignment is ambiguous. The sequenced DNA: TGTGCCAGCAGTGACATACAAGAGACCCAGTACTTC. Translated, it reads CASSDIQETQYF.